Listed below are T cell receptor beta chains from one sample, sequenced in a study of long-term antiretroviral therapy in people with HIV. Profiling relied on immunoSEQ multiplex PCR, and the TCRdb table lists in-frame clones only, not all of them. The sample consists of approximately 29,000 clones, 78% of them appearing once. Sequencing used unsorted PBMCs, obtained 1.5 years before starting antiretroviral therapy. The origin of the receptors is a young man with HIV. CDR3s include the opening cysteine and the closing phenylalanine or tryptophan. The D gene is left open where the match is weak. Not every row has a clone size; where given, it reads once, few, many or a size class.

j_call,v_call,d_call,clone_size,cdr3_aa,cdr3_nt
TRBJ2-1,TRBV14,TRBD2,-,CASSDKKAGVRYNEQFF,TGTGCCAGCAGCGATAAAAAAGCGGGAGTACGCTACAATGAGCAGTTCTTC
TRBJ2-7,TRBV27,TRBD2,-,CASSSLPGREGDEQYF,TGTGCCAGCAGTTCCCTCCCCGGGCGGGAGGGCGACGAGCAGTACTTC
TRBJ2-3,TRBV19,-,-,CASSISLKDTQYF,TGTGCCAGTAGTATTTCCCTGAAAGATACGCAGTATTTT
TRBJ1-2,TRBV4-1,-,-,CASSQPGPMADPYGYTF,TGCGCCAGCAGCCAACCAGGTCCAATGGCGGACCCATATGGCTACACCTTC
TRBJ2-2,TRBV28,TRBD2,-,CASSQTSGRGTRTGELFF,TGTGCCAGCAGTCAGACTAGCGGGAGAGGGACGAGGACCGGGGAGCTGTTTTTT
TRBJ2-1,TRBV6-6,-,-,CASSQDTYNEQFF,TGTGCCAGCAGTCAGGACACTTACAATGAGCAGTTCTTC
TRBJ1-1,TRBV25-1,-,-,CASSEGREAFF,TGTGCCAGCAGTGAGGGGCGGGAAGCTTTCTTT
TRBJ1-2,TRBV7-9,TRBD1,few,CASSPGQGAFGYGYTF,TGTGCCAGCAGCCCCGGACAGGGGGCGTTTGGCTATGGCTACACCTTC
TRBJ2-2,TRBV6-6,-,few,CASSPEGLFTGELFF,TGTGCCAGCAGTCCGGAGGGGCTTTTCACCGGGGAGCTGTTTTTT
TRBJ1-1,TRBV18,-,-,CASSPNANEAFF,TGTGCCAGCTCACCTAACGCCAATGAAGCTTTCTTT
TRBJ1-4,TRBV7-8,-,-,CASSLVGAHNEKLFF,TGTGCCAGCAGCTTAGTGGGGGCTCATAATGAAAAACTGTTTTTT
TRBJ2-2,TRBV5-4,TRBD2,once,CASSQSLREGNTGELFF,TGTGCCAGCAGCCAATCCTTACGGGAGGGCAACACCGGGGAGCTGTTTTTT
TRBJ2-5,TRBV4-1,-,-,CASSQESPSGWETQYF,TGCGCCAGCAGCCAAGAATCGCCTAGTGGGTGGGAGACCCAGTACTTC
TRBJ1-2,TRBV19,-,-,CASHSPGRYNYGYTF,TGTGCCAGCCACTCCCCAGGGAGATATAACTATGGCTACACCTTC
TRBJ1-4,TRBV15,-,-,CATSEMGGLTNEKLFF,TGTGCCACCAGCGAAATGGGGGGTCTTACTAATGAAAAACTGTTTTTT
TRBJ1-5,TRBV11-2,TRBD1,-,CASSSDLPAYRGLGNQPQHF,TGTGCCAGCAGCTCAGACCTCCCCGCTTACAGGGGGCTTGGCAATCAGCCCCAGCATTTT
TRBJ2-7,TRBV28,TRBD1,-,CASRHGTVYEQYF,TGTGCCAGCAGGCATGGGACAGTCTACGAGCAGTACTTC
TRBJ2-1,TRBV28,-,few,CASTSTAYNEQFF,TGTGCCAGCACCTCAACAGCCTACAATGAGCAGTTCTTC
TRBJ2-3,TRBV9,-,-,CASSGSGPWGTDTQYF,TGTGCCAGCAGCGGATCCGGTCCCTGGGGCACAGATACGCAGTATTTT
TRBJ1-6,TRBV6-5,-,few,CASSWDYNSPLHF,TGTGCCAGCAGTTGGGACTATAATTCACCCCTCCACTTT
TRBJ2-7,TRBV28,-,few,CASSGDGSSYEQYF,TGTGCCAGCAGTGGAGACGGGAGCTCCTACGAGCAGTACTTC
TRBJ1-3,TRBV29-1,-,-,CSVAASSGNTIYF,TGCAGCGTTGCGGCTTCCTCTGGAAACACCATATATTTT
TRBJ2-2,TRBV27,-,few,CASSLSPGRELFF,TGTGCCAGCAGTTTATCGCCCGGGCGGGAGCTGTTTTTT
TRBJ2-7,TRBV11-2,-,-,CASSSLVGAYEQYF,TGTGCCAGCAGCTCCTTAGTCGGCGCCTACGAGCAGTACTTC